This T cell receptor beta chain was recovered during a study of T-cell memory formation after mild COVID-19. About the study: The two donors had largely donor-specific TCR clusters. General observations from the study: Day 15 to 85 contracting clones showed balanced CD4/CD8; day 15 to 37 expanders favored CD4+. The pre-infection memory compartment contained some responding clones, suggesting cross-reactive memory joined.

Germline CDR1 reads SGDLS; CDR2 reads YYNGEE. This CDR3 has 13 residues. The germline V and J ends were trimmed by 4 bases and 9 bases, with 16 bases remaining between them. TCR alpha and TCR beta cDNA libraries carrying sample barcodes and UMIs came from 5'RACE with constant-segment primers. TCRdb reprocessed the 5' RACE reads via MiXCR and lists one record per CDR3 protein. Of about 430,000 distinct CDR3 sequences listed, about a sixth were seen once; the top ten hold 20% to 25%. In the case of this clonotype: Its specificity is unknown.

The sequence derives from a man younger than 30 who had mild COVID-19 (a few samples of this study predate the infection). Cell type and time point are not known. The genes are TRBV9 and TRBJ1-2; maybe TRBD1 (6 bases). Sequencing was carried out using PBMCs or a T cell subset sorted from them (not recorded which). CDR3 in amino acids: CASSPGAGESYTF. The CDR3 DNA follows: TGTGCCAGCAGCCCAGGGGCAGGGGAAAGCTACACCTTC. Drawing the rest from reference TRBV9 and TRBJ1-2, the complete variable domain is DSGVTQTPKHLITATGQRVTLRCSPRSGDLSVYWYQQSLDQGLQFLIQYYNGEERAKGNILERFSAQQFPDLHSELNLSSLELGDSALYFCASSPGAGESYTFGSGTRLTVV.